This record concerns one T cell receptor beta chain sequence. Its antigen is undetermined. V was pared by 3 bases and J by 7 bases, with 15 bases between. In germline, CDR1 is MDHEN, CDR2 SYDVKM. The CDR3 runs 14 residues. A multiplex PCR was run with 60 Vbeta primers and 13 Jbeta primers. Measured with immunoSEQ multiplex PCR; TCRdb has only the in-frame clones, and not every one. The sample has about 97,000 clones, roughly three quarters seen once; the top ten hold around 4%. These data come from a study of cytomegalovirus exposure and HLA in healthy donors. About the study: Approximately 80 million unique TCRs, all from HLA-typed donors, were included in an early release of the data. The study, taken as a whole, reports: Evidence from a later analysis indicated that most CMV-associated TCR beta chains looked HLA-restricted. TCR beta chains numbering some 160 were designated cytomegalovirus-associated.

The rearrangement links TRBV28 to TRBJ1-2; D is uncertain. The sample taken for sequencing was PBMCs. This TCR was recovered from a man aged 35 to 55 in good health and CMV-seronegative. The CDR3 reads CASSFEGGGIGYTF. The CDR3 coding sequence is TGTGCCAGCAGTTTTGAGGGCGGAGGGATTGGCTACACCTTC.